This TCR beta chain was captured by sequencing in a study of blood T cell repertoires in COVID-19 (TCRdb year 2020). At the level of the whole study: Samples covering the acute and convalescent phases of COVID-19 were provided by collaborators in the United States, Italy and Spain. A freely available public database, intended as a resource for researchers studying the immune response to SARS-CoV-2, is where the repertoires were released. Deeply sampled blood TCRbeta repertoires from subjects exposed to, actively infected with, or recovered from COVID-19 were included in the dataset. Where available, HLA class I and class II types were obtained from metadata supplied by the sample provider rather than from assay-based typing. The prospective study material was composed of cDNA or gDNA derived from T cells, B-cell-depleted T cells, or PBMCs. Sample metadata almost always included a de-identified subject ID, COVID-19 status, age in years and sex. The samples were drawn from the first 160 participants of the ongoing ImmuneRACE study and from some 1,300 subjects provided by 6 global collaborators.

Each collaborating institution followed its own protocols to collect whole blood in K2EDTA tubes. Collaborator samples were shipped for TCRbeta analysis as frozen whole blood, isolated PBMCs, or DNA extracted from either sample type. General conclusions and limits of the study: Clinical and demographic metadata were provided uncurated, with the amount varying by source and participant.

A note on this clone: No cognate antigen has been identified for it. Per-nucleotide qualities are absent, and no much larger clonotype sits a single base away.

The CDR3, cysteine through phenylalanine, is 15 amino acids long. The only DNA kept is the CDR3, 45 bases in frame from the first base. The germline V gene (reference sequence) supplies CDR1 LNHDA and CDR2 SQIVND. Trimming takes 3 bases off V and 0 bases off J; junction bases not matched to a gene: 1. TCRbeta CDR3 regions were amplified from genomic DNA using the immunoSEQ Assay, a bias-controlled multiplex PCR. Per the original workflow: Within the assay, amplification of reference gene primers was used to estimate how many nucleated cells each sample contained. To quantify the absolute abundance of each unique TCRbeta CDR3 rearrangement, sequence reads were collapsed and filtered. Productive Simpson clonality was computed per sample as the square root of Simpson's diversity index over productive rearrangements. TCRdb took this table from immuneACCESS and kept in-frame rearrangements with V and J called. Such tables lack part of the clones; where checked against another copy, unresolved V genes explain under half of the gap, and the rest is unexplained. V, J and clone size are taken as reported in that table, and D and trimming were inferred from the DNA itself. The sample yields some 310,000 clones; roughly 84% were counted once. The top ten constitute 1% of the sample.

This receptor was obtained from a man in his fifties or sixties with active or convalescent COVID-19. Material for sequencing was peripheral blood. The chain couples TRBV19 to TRBJ2-1, with 8 middle bases fitting TRBD2. The nucleotides are TGTGCCAGTAGTATGAGCGGGGGCTCCTACAATGAGCAGTTCTTC. The encoded protein is CASSMSGGSYNEQFF. Extended through the reference TRBV19 and TRBJ2-1 proteins, this CDR3 yields the full variable domain: DGGITQSPKYLFRKEGQNVTLSCEQNLNHDAMYWYRQDPGQGLRLIYYSQIVNDFQKGDIAEGYSVSREKKESFPLTVTSAQKNPTAFYLCASSMSGGSYNEQFFGPGTRLTVL.